This entry is about one T cell receptor (beta chain). The record originates from a study of OX40 agonist ivuxolimab in advanced cancers. About the study: As their treatment, patients were administered ivuxolimab, an agonistic anti-OX40 (CD134) antibody. At 0.01 to 10 mg/kg, ivuxolimab was administered intravenously to patients every 2 weeks. Two cutaneous melanoma patients and one hepatocellular carcinoma patient, three in all, had partial responses.

Assay used: immunoSEQ multiplex PCR; TCRdb lists only in-frame clones, some missing. The sample yields about 110,000 clones, roughly 89% seen once. The ends were cut back, 6 bases at V and 1 base at J, with 9 bases in the middle. The CDR3 covers 13 residues. Germline loops: CDR1 SGHTA, CDR2 FQGTGA. This receptor was taken from an adult with an advanced solid tumor such as melanoma, head and neck, liver or kidney cancer. The rearrangement links TRBV7-3 to TRBJ1-1; D is unclear. The sequences come from CD4+ or CD8+ T cells sorted from blood, collected in a trial of the OX40 agonist ivuxolimab. The chain's CDR3 is CASRREANTEAFF. CDR3 nucleotides: TGTGCCAGCAGAAGAGAAGCGAACACTGAAGCTTTCTTT.